The rows below give T cell receptor beta chains drawn from one sample of a study of T cell responses to AZD1222 COVID-19 vaccine. Generated by immunoSEQ multiplex PCR, the TCRdb table keeps only in-frame clones and is missing some. Counted here are 150,000 or so clones, less than 95% occurring once; the ten biggest clones make up about 1.5%. This specimen was peripheral blood, taken on day 0 of AZD1222 vaccination. The source is an adult in good health. Both conserved end residues are part of each CDR3. A D gene is named only where the DNA matches it firmly. Part of the rows lack a size; the others show once, few, many or a class for expanded clones.

abundance	v_gene	j_gene	d_gene	len	CDR3nt	CDR3aa
.	TRBV6-1	TRBJ2-7	.	16	TGTGCCAGCAGTGAAGCGCCACGCCCTCGGGGAGTTGAGCAGTACTTC	CASSEAPRPRGVEQYF
.	TRBV19	TRBJ1-3	.	11	TGTGCCAGTACGGGAGGGAACACCATATATTTT	CASTGGNTIYF
.	TRBV27	TRBJ2-7	TRBD2	15	TGTGCCAGCAGTCCCTTGGCTAGCGGGGGCTACGAGCAGTACTTC	CASSPLASGGYEQYF
.	TRBV27	TRBJ2-7	.	13	TGTGCCAGCAGGTCCGGGGTCTCCTACGAGCAGTACTTC	CASRSGVSYEQYF
.	TRBV28	TRBJ1-5	.	14	TGTGCCAGCAGTTCCGGACTGAGCGGTCAGCCCCAGCATTTT	CASSSGLSGQPQHF
.	TRBV20-1	TRBJ1-2	.	9	TGCAGTGCGGCGGACCCCCTAACCTTC	CSAADPLTF
.	TRBV5-1	TRBJ1-5	TRBD1	18	TGCGCCAGCAGCCCCCGGGACAGGGGGGGTGCGGGCAATCAGCCCCAGCATTTT	CASSPRDRGGAGNQPQHF
.	TRBV4-2	TRBJ1-3	.	15	TGTGCCAGCAGCCAAGATCTTGAAGGGGGAAACACCATATATTTT	CASSQDLEGGNTIYF
.	TRBV29-1	TRBJ1-1	.	12	TGCAGCGTTGGGGGCAGGGATGGGGAAGCTTTCTTT	CSVGGRDGEAFF
.	TRBV25-1	TRBJ1-1	.	12	TGTGCCAGCAAGCGGCTGCGCACTGAAGCTTTCTTT	CASKRLRTEAFF
.	TRBV7-9	TRBJ1-6	.	14	TGTGCCAGCAGCGCGGTGGATAAGAATTCACCCCTCCACTTT	CASSAVDKNSPLHF
.	TRBV19	TRBJ1-1	.	14	TGTGCCAGTAGTATAGGGTCGTCGAACACTGAAGCTTTCTTT	CASSIGSSNTEAFF
.	TRBV3-1/TRBV3-2	TRBJ2-7	.	13	TGTGCCAGCAGCCTGGGGCGAACCTACGAGCAGTACTTC	CASSLGRTYEQYF
.	TRBV12-3/TRBV12-4	TRBJ1-2	TRBD1	13	TGTGCCAGCAGCCGGGACAGGAGCCGAGGCTACACCTTC	CASSRDRSRGYTF
.	TRBV5-1	TRBJ2-5	.	12	TGCGCCAGCAGTTCCGACAGAGAGACCCAGTACTTC	CASSSDRETQYF
.	TRBV15	TRBJ2-2	.	16	TGTGCCACCAGCCTTGGTGACTGGGAGAACACCGGGGAGCTGTTTTTT	CATSLGDWENTGELFF
.	TRBV12-3/TRBV12-4	TRBJ1-1	.	13	TGTGCCAGCACCTTACGAGGGGGAAGTGGAGCTTTCTTT	CASTLRGGSGAFF
.	TRBV27	TRBJ1-6	.	16	TGTGCCAGCAGTTCCCCCCGGGGTTCCGATAATTCACCCCTCCACTTT	CASSSPRGSDNSPLHF
few	TRBV19	TRBJ1-5	.	13	TGTGCCAGTAAGCCGCAGATCAATCAGCCCCAGCATTTT	CASKPQINQPQHF
.	TRBV27	TRBJ1-6	.	14	TGTGCCAGCACCCCGGGGGGAGCCAATTCACCCCTCCACTTT	CASTPGGANSPLHF
.	TRBV2	TRBJ1-5	.	15	TGTGCCAGCGGTGGGGAGTTTATTAGCAATCAGCCCCAGCATTTT	CASGGEFISNQPQHF
.	TRBV20-1	TRBJ1-3	.	11	TGCGGAAAGGTTTCTGGAAACACCATATATTTT	CGKVSGNTIYF
.	TRBV9	TRBJ2-2	.	15	TGTGCCAGCAGCGTAGGGCTCGGGGACACCGGGGAGCTGTTTTTT	CASSVGLGDTGELFF
.	TRBV11-2	TRBJ1-3	.	15	TGTGCCAGCAGCTTAATAAGGGAAGCTGGAAACACCATATATTTT	CASSLIREAGNTIYF
.	TRBV12-3/TRBV12-4	TRBJ1-2	.	12	TGTGCCAGCAGTGCCAGTCTCCGGGGCTACACCTTC	CASSASLRGYTF
.	TRBV4-3	TRBJ2-1	TRBD2	18	TGCGCCAGCAGCCAAGAATCCCCACTAGCGGGAGGGCCGAATGAGCAGTTCTTC	CASSQESPLAGGPNEQFF
few	TRBV5-4	TRBJ2-2	.	16	TGTGCCAGCAGCTTGAGGGCGGGATTGAACACCGGGGAGCTGTTTTTT	CASSLRAGLNTGELFF